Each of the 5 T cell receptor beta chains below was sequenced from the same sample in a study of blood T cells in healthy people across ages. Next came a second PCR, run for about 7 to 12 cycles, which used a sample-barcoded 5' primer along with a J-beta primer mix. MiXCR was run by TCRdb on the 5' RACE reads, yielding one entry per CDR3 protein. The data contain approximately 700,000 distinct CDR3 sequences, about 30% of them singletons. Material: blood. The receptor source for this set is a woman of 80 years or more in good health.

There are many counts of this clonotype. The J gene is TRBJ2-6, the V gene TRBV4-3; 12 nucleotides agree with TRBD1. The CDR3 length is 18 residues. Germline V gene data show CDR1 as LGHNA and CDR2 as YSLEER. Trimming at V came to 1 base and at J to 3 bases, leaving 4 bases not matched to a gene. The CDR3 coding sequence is TGCGCCAGCAGCCAAGCCGGGACAGGGGGCTTTGGGGCCAACGTCCTGACTTTC. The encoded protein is CASSQAGTGGFGANVLTF.

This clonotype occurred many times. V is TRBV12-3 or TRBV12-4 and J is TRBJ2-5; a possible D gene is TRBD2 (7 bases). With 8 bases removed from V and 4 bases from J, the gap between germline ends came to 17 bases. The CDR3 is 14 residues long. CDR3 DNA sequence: TGTGCCAGCTCCCCCGGGGGGCCGGGAGAGACCCAGTACTTC. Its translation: CASSPGGPGETQYF.

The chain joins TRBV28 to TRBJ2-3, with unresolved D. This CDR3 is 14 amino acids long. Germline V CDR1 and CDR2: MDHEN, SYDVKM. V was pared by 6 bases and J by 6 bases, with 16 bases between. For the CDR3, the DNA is TGTGCCAGCAGCGACCACTTCCCGGCGGATACGCAGTATTTT. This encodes CASSDHFPADTQYF.

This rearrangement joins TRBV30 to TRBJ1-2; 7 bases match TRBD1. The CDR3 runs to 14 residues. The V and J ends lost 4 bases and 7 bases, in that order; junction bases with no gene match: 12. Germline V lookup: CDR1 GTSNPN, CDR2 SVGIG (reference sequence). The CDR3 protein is CAWNRDRSMGGYTF. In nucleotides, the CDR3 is TGTGCCTGGAACCGGGACAGAAGTATGGGTGGCTACACCTTC.

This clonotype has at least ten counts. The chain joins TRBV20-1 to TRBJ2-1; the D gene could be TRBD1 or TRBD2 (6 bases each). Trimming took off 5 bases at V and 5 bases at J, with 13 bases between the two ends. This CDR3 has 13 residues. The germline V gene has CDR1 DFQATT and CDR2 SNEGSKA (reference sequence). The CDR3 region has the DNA TGCAGTGCTTTATCGGGGGCCGACAATGAGCAGTTCTTC. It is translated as CSALSGADNEQFF.